This T cell receptor beta chain was sequenced for a study of human T cells and chemical hapten exposure. Study overall: Weekly diphenylcyclopropenone doses were given to patients' scalps across the roughly 24-week study. Study-wide results and limits: Having alopecia, donors may respond immunologically unlike healthy people.

Trimming left V 0 bases short and J 4 bases short, with 5 bases between. The CDR3 runs to 14 residues. Germline values: CDR1 SGHRS, CDR2 YFSETQ. This clonotype was counted many times. Its target is not known. The time point: patch test 1, 2 weeks after DPC sensitization. The treatment was: therapeutic diphenylcyclopropenone sensitization with weekly scalp DPC. TCRdb re-derived calls from the RACE reads in MiXCR, one entry per CDR3 protein. The data contain approximately 73,000 distinct CDR3 sequences, about a tenth of them singletons. The receptor comes from a woman aged 50 to 60 with alopecia areata. Some clones in this sample may be carry-over from other donors' samples. Sequencing was performed on whole blood, taken in connection with sensitization to the hapten diphenylcyclopropenone (DPC). The V and J genes are TRBV5-1 and TRBJ2-6; D unclear. The CDR3 reads CASSLVGGANVLTF. The CDR3, as DNA: TGCGCCAGCAGCTTGGTAGGCGGGGCCAACGTCCTGACTTTC. Complete variable domain (other parts from reference TRBV5-1 and TRBJ2-6): KAGVTQTPRYLIKTRGQQVTLSCSPISGHRSVSWYQQTPGQGLQFLFEYFSETQRNKGNFPGRFSGRQFSNSRSEMNVSTLELGDSALYLCASSLVGGANVLTFGAGSRLTVL.